This entry is about one T cell receptor (beta chain). The CDR3 loop spans 18 amino acids. Germline trimming cut 3 bases from V and 5 bases from J; bases unmatched to any gene: 15. Germline CDR1 LGHNA, CDR2 YSLEER. The data belong to a study of T cell changes during pregnancy in multiple sclerosis. Profiled with immunoSEQ multiplex PCR; TCRdb holds only in-frame clones, not every one. The repertoire holds roughly 110,000 clones, with 80% to 95% as singletons. The chain couples TRBV4-3 to TRBJ2-5; the match to TRBD2 covers 10 bases. Source: peripheral blood, taken in the third trimester of pregnancy. The TCR originated in a female donor in good health, enrolled as a control in a pregnancy study. The CDR3 protein is CASSQTLAGGLSQETQYF. CDR3 sequence (DNA): TGCGCCAGCAGCCAGACGTTAGCGGGGGGCTTGTCCCAGGAGACCCAGTACTTC.